The 5 T cell receptor beta chains below come from one sample, sequenced in a study of cytomegalovirus exposure and HLA in healthy donors. The PCR made use of 60 Vbeta and 13 Jbeta primers. This table comes from immunoSEQ multiplex PCR, and its TCRdb copy is limited to in-frame clones, with some not included. The sample has some 220,000 clones, roughly four fifths seen once. Sample: PBMCs. These TCRs come from a woman aged 40 to 55 in good health and CMV-seronegative.

The chain carries TRBV11-3 and TRBJ1-2, with D hard to call. This CDR3 is built from 13 residues. Trimming shortened V by 1 base and J by 6 bases, and 9 bases separated the two germline ends. CDR1 and CDR2 (germline): SGHNT, YENEEA. CDR3 loop: CASSLGPPDGYTF. The CDR3, as DNA: TGTGCCAGCAGCTTAGGTCCGCCGGATGGCTACACCTTC. The full variable domain, in which reference TRBV11-3 and TRBJ1-2 provide the parts outside the CDR3, is EAGVVQSPRYKIIEKKQPVAFWCNPISGHNTLYWYLQNLGQGPELLIRYENEEAVDDSQLPKDRFSAERLKGVDSTLKIQPAELGDSAVYLCASSLGPPDGYTFGSGTRLTVV.

The chain carries TRBV10-3 and TRBJ1-4; D may be TRBD1 (6 bases). CDR1 and CDR2 from the germline V gene are ENHRY and SYGVKD. V shed 2 bases and J shed 5 bases, with 18 bases lying between them. CDR3 size: 17 residues. CDR3 protein: CAISETPQGQFNEKLFF. CDR3 bases: TGTGCCATCAGTGAGACCCCGCAAGGACAGTTCAATGAAAAACTGTTTTTT.

This clone was detected only a few times. The V call is TRBV5-6, the J call TRBJ2-3; 13 nucleotides line up with TRBD2. The CDR3 is 17 residues long. V lost 4 bases, J lost 5 bases, and 10 bases stayed unmatched. CDR1 and CDR2 from the germline V gene are SGHDT and YYEEEE. The CDR3 spells CASSLRTSGGSGDTQYF. CDR3 bases: TGTGCCAGCAGCCTTCGGACTAGCGGGGGATCAGGAGATACGCAGTATTTT.

V usage is TRBV7-6 and J usage is TRBJ2-5; D might be TRBD2 (6 bases). This CDR3 region has 16 residues. CDR1 and CDR2 (germline): SGHVS, FNYEAQ. Trimming left V 0 bases short and J 2 bases short, with 13 bases between. The CDR3, as DNA: TGTGCCAGCAGCTTAGCCCATGGAGGGATTCAAGAGACCCAGTACTTC. It encodes CASSLAHGGIQETQYF.

The gene calls are TRBV7-2 and TRBJ1-3, with TRBD1 as a possible D gene (6 bases). The V end was cut by 2 bases, the J end by 8 bases, with 13 bases between. Germline-derived CDR1 and CDR2 are SGHTA and FQGNSA. This CDR3 is built from 14 residues. The CDR3 coding sequence is TGTGCCAGCAGCTTAACACCCCGGACAGACACCATATATTTT. Amino acid sequence: CASSLTPRTDTIYF.